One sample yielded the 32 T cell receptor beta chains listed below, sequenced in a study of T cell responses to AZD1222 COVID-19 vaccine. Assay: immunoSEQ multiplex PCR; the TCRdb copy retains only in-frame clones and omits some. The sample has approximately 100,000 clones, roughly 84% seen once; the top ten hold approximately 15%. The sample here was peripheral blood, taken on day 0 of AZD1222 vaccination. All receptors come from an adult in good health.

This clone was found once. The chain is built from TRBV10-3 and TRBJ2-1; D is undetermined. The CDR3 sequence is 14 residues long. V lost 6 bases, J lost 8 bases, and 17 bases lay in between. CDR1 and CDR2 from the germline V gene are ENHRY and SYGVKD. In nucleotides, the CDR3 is TGTGCCATCAGCCAAGAGGCGTTGTCTTATGAGCAGTTCTTC. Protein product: CAISQEALSYEQFF.

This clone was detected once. CDR3 sequence: CASSVAGYGYTF. In DNA form, the CDR3 reads TGTGCCAGCAGCGTAGCGGGGTATGGCTACACCTTC. This chain uses TRBV9 with TRBJ1-2; unclear D gene. Germline assignment: CDR1 SGDLS and CDR2 YYNGEE. Trimming took 0 bases from V and 5 from J, leaving 5 bases between them. The CDR3 totals 12 residues.

The DNA for the CDR3 is TGTGCCAGCAGCCTGTGGGTGAGCTCTGGAAACACCATATATTTT. This sequence encodes CASSLWVSSGNTIYF. The chain joins TRBV11-2 to TRBJ1-3; D unclear. This CDR3 contains 15 residues. Trimming left V 5 bases short and J 0 bases short, with 11 bases between. Germline loops: CDR1 SGHAT, CDR2 FQNNGV. Supplemented by reference TRBV11-2 and TRBJ1-3, the full variable domain reads EAGVAQSPRYKIIEKRQSVAFWCNPISGHATLYWYQQILGQGPKLLIQFQNNGVVDDSQLPKDRFSAERLKGVDSTLKIQPAKLEDSAVYLCASSLWVSSGNTIYFGEGSWLTVV.

In DNA form, the CDR3 reads TGTGCCAGCAGCTTGGGGGCTGCTTATGGCTACACCTTC. Amino acid sequence: CASSLGAAYGYTF. The chain joins TRBV5-4 to TRBJ1-2; no clear D gene. V lost 0 bases, J lost 5 bases, and 8 bases lay in between. Germline CDR1 SGHNT, CDR2 YYREEE (reference sequence). The CDR3 is 13 residues long.

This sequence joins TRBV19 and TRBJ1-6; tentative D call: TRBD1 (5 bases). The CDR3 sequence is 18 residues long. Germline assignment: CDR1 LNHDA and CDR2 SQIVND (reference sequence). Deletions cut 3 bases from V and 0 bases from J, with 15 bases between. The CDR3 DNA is TGTGCCAGTAGTATTTCGTGGACAAGGAGCTCCTATAATTCACCCCTCCACTTT. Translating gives CASSISWTRSSYNSPLHF.

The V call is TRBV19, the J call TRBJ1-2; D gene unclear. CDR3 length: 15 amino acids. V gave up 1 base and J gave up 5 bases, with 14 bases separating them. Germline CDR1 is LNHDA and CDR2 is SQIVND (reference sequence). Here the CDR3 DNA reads TGTGCCAGTAGTATAGCCAGAGAGGAGCCTTATGGCTACACCTTC. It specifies CASSIAREEPYGYTF.

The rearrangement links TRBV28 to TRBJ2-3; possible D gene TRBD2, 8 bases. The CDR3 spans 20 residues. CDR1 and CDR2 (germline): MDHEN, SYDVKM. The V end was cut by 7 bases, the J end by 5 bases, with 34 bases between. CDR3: CASIPSGSGRGGQRGDTQYF. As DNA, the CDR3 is TGTGCCAGCATCCCTTCCGGTTCCGGACGGGGGGGACAGAGGGGAGATACGCAGTATTTT. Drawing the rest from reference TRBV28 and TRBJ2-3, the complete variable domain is DVKVTQSSRYLVKRTGEKVFLECVQDMDHENMFWYRQDPGLGLRLIYFSYDVKMKEKGDIPEGYSVSREKKERFSLILESASTNQTSMYLCASIPSGSGRGGQRGDTQYFGPGTRLTVL.

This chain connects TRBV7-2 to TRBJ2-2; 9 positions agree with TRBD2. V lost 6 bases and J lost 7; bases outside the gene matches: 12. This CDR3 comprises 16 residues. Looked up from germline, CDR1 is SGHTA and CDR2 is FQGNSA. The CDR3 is CASSLLAGIAVGELFF. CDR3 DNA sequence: TGTGCCAGCAGTTTACTAGCGGGCATTGCGGTCGGGGAGCTGTTTTTT.

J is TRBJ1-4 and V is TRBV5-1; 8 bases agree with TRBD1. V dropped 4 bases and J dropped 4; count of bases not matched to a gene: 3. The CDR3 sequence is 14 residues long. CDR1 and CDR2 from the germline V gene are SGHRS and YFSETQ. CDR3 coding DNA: TGCGCCAGCAGCATACAGGGGGATAATGAAAAACTGTTTTTT. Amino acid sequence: CASSIQGDNEKLFF.

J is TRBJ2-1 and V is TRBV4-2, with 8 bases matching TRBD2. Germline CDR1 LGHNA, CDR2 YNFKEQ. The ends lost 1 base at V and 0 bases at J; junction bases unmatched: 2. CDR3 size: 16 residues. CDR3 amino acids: CASSQVTSGSYNEQFF. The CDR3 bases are TGTGCCAGCAGCCAAGTTACTAGCGGCTCCTACAATGAGCAGTTCTTC.

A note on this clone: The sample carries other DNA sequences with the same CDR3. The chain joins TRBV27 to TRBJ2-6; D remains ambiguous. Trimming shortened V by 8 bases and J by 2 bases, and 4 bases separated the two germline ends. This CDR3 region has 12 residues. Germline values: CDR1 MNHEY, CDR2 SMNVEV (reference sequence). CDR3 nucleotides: TGTGCCAGCCGAACTGGGGCCAACGTCCTGACTTTC. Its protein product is CASRTGANVLTF.

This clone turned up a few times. CDR3 DNA: TGCGCCAGCAGCTTGGGACCAAGGACAGGGGGCTCCGGGGAGCTGTTTTTT. It is translated as CASSLGPRTGGSGELFF. The chain couples TRBV5-1 to TRBJ2-2; 11 nucleotides agree with TRBD1. Unmatched junction bases numbered 7, after V lost 0 bases and J lost 6 bases. Germline CDR1 and CDR2: SGHRS and YFSETQ. This CDR3 has 17 amino acids.

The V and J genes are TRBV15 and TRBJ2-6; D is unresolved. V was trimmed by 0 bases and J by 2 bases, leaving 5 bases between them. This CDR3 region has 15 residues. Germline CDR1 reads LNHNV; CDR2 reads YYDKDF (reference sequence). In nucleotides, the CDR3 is TGTGCCACCAGCAGAGATAAGGCTGGGGCCAACGTCCTGACTTTC. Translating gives CATSRDKAGANVLTF.

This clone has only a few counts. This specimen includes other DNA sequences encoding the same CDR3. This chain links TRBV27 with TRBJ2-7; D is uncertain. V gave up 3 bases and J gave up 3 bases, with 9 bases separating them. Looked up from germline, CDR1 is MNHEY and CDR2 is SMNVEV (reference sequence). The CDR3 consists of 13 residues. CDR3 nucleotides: TGTGCCAGCAGTTTGGATGTGGGCTACGAGCAGTACTTC. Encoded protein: CASSLDVGYEQYF.

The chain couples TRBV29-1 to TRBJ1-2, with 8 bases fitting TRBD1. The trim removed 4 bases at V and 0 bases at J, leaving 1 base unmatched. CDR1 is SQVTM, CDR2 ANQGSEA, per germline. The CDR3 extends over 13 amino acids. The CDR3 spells CSVGQGPNYGYTF. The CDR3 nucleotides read TGCAGCGTTGGACAGGGGCCTAACTATGGCTACACCTTC. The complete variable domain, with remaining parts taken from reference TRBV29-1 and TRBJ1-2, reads SAVISQKPSRDICQRGTSLTIQCQVDSQVTMMFWYRQQPGQSLTLIATANQGSEATYESGFVIDKFPISRPNLTFSTLTVSNMSPEDSSIYLCSVGQGPNYGYTFGSGTRLTVV.

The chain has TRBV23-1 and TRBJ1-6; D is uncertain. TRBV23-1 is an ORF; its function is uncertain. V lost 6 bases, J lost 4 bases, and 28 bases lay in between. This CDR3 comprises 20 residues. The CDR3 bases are TGCGCCAGCAGCCTCCCCCGTTGGCTCCTCTTGGTGGGGTATAATTCACCCCTCCACTTT. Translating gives CASSLPRWLLLVGYNSPLHF.

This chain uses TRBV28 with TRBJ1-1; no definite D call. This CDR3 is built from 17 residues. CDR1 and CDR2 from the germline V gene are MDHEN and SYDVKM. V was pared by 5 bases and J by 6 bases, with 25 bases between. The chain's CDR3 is CASSLPNGGGREAEAFF. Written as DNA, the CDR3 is TGTGCCAGCAGTCTACCCAATGGTGGAGGGAGAGAAGCTGAAGCTTTCTTT.

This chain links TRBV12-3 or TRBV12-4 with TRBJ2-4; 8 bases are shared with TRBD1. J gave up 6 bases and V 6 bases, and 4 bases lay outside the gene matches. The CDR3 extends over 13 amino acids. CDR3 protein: CASSGQGINIQYF. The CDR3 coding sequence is TGTGCCAGCAGCGGACAGGGTATAAACATTCAGTACTTC.

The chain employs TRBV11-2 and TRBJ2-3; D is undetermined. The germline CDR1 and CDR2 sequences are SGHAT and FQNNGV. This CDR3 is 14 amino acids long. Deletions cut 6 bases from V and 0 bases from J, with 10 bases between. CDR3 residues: CASSKNPSTDTQYF. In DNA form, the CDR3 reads TGTGCCAGCAGTAAAAACCCCAGCACAGATACGCAGTATTTT.

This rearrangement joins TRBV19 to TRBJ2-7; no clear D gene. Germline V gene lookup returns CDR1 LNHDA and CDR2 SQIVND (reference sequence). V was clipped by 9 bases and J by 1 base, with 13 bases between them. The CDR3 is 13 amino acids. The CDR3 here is CASAVDQSYEQYF. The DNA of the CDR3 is TGTGCCAGCGCAGTGGACCAATCCTACGAGCAGTACTTC.

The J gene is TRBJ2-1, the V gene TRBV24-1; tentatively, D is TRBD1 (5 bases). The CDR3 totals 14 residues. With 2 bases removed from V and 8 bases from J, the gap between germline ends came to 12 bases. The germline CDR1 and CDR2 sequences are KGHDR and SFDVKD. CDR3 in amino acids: CATSDSRQSDEQFF. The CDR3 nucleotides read TGTGCCACCAGTGATTCTCGACAGAGCGATGAGCAGTTCTTC.

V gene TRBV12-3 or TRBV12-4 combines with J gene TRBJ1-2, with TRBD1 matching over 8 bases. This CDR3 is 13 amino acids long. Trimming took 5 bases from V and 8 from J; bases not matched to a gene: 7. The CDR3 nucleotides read TGTGCCAGCAGTGGACAGGGTACAGCAGGCTACACCTTC. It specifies CASSGQGTAGYTF.

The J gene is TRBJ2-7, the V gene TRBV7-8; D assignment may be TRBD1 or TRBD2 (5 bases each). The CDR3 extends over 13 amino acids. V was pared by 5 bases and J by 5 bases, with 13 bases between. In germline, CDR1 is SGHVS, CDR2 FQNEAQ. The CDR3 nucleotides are TGTGCCAGCAGCCCCAAGCTGGGGGACGAGCAGTACTTC. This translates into CASSPKLGDEQYF.

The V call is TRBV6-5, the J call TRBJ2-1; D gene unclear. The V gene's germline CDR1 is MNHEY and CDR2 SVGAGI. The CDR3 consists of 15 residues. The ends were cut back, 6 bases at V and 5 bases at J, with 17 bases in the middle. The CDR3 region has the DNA TGTGCCAGCAGCCCCCGACGTTCTGTCCACAATGAGCAGTTCTTC. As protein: CASSPRRSVHNEQFF.

The CDR3 protein is CASSRESSGNTIYF. In nucleotides, the CDR3 is TGTGCCAGCAGTCGCGAGAGCTCTGGAAACACCATATATTTT. This chain joins TRBV7-4 and TRBJ1-3; D ambiguous. The CDR3 is made up of 14 amino acids. Trimming cost V 6 bases and J 0 bases, with 9 bases left between them. Germline values: CDR1 SGHVT, CDR2 SQSDAQ.

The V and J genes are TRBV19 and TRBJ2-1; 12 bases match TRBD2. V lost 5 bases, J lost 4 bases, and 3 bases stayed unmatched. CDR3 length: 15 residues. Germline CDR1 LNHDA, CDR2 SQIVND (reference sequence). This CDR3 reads CASSGGLAGYNEQFF. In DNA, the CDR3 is TGTGCCAGTAGTGGGGGACTAGCGGGTTACAATGAGCAGTTCTTC.

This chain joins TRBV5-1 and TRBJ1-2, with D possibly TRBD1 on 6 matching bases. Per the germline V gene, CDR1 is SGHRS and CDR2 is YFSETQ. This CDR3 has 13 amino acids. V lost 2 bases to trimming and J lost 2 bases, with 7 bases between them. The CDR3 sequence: CASSFQGNYGYTF. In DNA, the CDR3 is TGCGCCAGCAGCTTTCAGGGGAACTATGGCTACACCTTC.

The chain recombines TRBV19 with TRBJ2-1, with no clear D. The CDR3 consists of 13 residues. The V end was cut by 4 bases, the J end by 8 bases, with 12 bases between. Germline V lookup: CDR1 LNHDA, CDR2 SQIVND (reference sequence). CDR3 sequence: CASSKIPRHEQFF. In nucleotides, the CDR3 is TGTGCCAGTAGTAAGATTCCGAGGCATGAGCAGTTCTTC. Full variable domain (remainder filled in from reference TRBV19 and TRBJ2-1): DGGITQSPKYLFRKEGQNVTLSCEQNLNHDAMYWYRQDPGQGLRLIYYSQIVNDFQKGDIAEGYSVSREKKESFPLTVTSAQKNPTAFYLCASSKIPRHEQFFGPGTRLTVL.

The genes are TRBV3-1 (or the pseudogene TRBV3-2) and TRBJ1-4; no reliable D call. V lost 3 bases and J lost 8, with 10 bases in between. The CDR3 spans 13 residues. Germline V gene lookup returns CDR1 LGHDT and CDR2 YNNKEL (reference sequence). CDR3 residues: CASSQHSGEKLFF. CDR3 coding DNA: TGTGCCAGCAGCCAGCATTCCGGAGAAAAACTGTTTTTT.

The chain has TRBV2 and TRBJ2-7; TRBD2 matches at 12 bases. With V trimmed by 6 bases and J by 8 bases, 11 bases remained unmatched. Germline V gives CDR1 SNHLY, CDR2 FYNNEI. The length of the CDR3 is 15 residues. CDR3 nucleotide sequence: TGTGCCAGCAGCGCCCGTCGACTAGCGGGAGATCAGCAGTACTTC. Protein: CASSARRLAGDQQYF.

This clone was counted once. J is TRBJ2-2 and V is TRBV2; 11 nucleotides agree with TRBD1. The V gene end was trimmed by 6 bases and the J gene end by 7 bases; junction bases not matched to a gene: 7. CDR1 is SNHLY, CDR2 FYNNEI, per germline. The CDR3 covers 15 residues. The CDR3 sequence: CASSVGQGADGELFF. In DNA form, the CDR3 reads TGTGCCAGCAGCGTTGGACAGGGGGCGGACGGGGAGCTGTTTTTT.

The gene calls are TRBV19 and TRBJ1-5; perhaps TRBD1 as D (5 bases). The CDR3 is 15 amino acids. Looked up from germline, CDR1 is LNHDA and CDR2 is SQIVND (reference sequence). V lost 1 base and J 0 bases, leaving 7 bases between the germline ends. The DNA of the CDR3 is TGTGCCAGTAGTATAGGGGGGGGTAGCAATCAGCCCCAGCATTTT. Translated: CASSIGGGSNQPQHF.